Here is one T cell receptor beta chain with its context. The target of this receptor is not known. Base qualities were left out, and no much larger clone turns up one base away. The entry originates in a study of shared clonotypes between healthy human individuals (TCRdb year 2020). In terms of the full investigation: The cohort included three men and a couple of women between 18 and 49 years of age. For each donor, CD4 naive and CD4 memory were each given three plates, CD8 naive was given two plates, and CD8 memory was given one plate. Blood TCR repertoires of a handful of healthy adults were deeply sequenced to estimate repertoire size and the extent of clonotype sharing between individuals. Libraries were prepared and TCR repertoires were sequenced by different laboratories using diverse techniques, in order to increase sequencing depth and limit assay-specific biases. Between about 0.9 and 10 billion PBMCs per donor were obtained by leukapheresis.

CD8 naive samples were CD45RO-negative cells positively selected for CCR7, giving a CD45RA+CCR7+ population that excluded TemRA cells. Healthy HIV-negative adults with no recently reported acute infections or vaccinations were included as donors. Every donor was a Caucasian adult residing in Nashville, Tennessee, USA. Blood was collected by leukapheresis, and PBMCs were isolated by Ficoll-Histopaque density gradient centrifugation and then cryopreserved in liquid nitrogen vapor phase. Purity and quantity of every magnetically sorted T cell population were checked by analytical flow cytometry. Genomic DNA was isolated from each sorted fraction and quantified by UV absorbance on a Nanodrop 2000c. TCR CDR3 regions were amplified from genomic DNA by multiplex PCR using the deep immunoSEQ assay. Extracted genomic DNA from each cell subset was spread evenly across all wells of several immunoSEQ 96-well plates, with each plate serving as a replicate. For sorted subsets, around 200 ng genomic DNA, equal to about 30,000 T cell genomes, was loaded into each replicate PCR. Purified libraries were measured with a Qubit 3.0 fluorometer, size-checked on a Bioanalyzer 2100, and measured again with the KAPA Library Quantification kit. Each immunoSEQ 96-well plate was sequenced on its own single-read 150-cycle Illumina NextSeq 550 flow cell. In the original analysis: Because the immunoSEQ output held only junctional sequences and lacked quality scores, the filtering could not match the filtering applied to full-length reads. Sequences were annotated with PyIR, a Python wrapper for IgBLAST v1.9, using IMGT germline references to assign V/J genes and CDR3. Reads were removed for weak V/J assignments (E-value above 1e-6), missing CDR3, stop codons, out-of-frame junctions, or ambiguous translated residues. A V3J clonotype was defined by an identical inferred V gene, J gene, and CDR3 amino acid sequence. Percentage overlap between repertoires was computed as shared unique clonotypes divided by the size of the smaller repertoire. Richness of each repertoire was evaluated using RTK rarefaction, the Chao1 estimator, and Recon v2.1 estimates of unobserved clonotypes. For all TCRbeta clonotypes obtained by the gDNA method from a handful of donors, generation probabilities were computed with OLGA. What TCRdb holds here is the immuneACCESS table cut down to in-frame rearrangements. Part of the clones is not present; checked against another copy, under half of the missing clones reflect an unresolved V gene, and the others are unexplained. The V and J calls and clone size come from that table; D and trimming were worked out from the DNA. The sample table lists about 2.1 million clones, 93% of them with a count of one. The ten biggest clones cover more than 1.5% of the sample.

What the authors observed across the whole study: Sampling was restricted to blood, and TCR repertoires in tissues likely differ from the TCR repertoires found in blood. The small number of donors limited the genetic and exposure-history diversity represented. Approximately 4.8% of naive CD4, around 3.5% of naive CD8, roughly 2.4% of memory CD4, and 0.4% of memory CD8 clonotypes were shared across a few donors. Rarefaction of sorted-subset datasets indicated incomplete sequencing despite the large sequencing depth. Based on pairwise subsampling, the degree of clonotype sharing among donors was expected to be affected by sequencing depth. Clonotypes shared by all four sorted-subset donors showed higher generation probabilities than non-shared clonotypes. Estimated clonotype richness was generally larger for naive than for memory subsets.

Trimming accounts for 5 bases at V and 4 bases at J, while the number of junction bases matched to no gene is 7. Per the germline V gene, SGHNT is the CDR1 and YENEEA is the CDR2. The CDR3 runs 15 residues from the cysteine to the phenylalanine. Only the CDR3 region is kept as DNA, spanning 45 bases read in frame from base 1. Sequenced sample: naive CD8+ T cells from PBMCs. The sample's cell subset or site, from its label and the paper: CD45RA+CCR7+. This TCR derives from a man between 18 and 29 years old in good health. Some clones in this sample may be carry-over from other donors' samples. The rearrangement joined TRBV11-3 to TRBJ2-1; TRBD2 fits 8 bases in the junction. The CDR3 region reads CASSPRSGTYNEQFF. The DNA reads TGTGCCAGCAGCCCGCGTAGCGGGACGTACAATGAGCAGTTCTTC.